Below are 15 T cell receptor beta chains sequenced from a single sample in a study of CD8 T cells in Susac syndrome. Random-hexamer reverse transcription was applied to roughly 0.5 to 1 ug RNA. A single record per CDR3 protein comes from TCRdb applying MiXCR to the immunoSEQ multiplex PCR reads. The data show about 160,000 distinct CDR3 sequences, about 91% seen once. Sequencing was done on a sample of CD4+ T cells from PBMCs. The receptor source for this set is a human donor in good health.

The gene calls are TRBV7-8 and TRBJ1-1; D is ambiguous. The V and J ends lost 3 bases and 5 bases respectively, with 13 bases between them. CDR1 and CDR2 from the germline V gene are SGHVS and FQNEAQ. The CDR3 runs to 14 residues. The DNA of the CDR3 is TGTGCCAGCAGCTTGTATCAGCTTGAGACTGAAGCTTTCTTT. This codes for CASSLYQLETEAFF. Using reference TRBV7-8 and TRBJ1-1 for the parts outside the CDR3, the full variable domain is GAGVSQSPRYKVAKRGQDVALRCDPISGHVSLFWYQQALGQGPEFLTYFQNEAQLDKSGLPSDRFFAERPEGSVSTLKIQRTQQEDSAVYLCASSLYQLETEAFFGQGTRLTVV.

J is TRBJ2-5 and V is TRBV28; 11 bases align to TRBD2. Germline V gives CDR1 MDHEN, CDR2 SYDVKM. There are 13 residues in the CDR3. Trimming removed 7 bases from V and 3 bases from J; junction bases left unmatched: 1. The CDR3 DNA reads TGTGCCAGCACGACTAGCGGGAAAGAGACCCAGTACTTC. It codes for CASTTSGKETQYF.

The chain uses TRBV25-1 and TRBJ2-2; TRBD2 agrees at 9 bases. J gave up 4 bases and V 6 bases, and 9 bases lay outside the gene matches. The CDR3 contains 16 residues. Per the germline V gene, CDR1 is MGHDK and CDR2 is SYGVNS. The CDR3 DNA follows: TGTGCCAGCAGCGGTCGCGAGCGGGAGGTCACCGGGGAGCTGTTTTTT. It specifies CASSGREREVTGELFF.

V and J are TRBV27 and TRBJ2-2; D tentatively fits TRBD1 or TRBD2 (5 bases each). There are 16 residues in the CDR3. The V and J ends lost 3 bases and 1 base respectively, with 12 bases between them. The germline V gene encodes CDR1 MNHEY and CDR2 SMNVEV (reference sequence). CDR3 coding DNA: TGTGCCAGCAGTTTCTCCGGGACCCTGAACACCGGGGAGCTGTTTTTT. Translation gives CASSFSGTLNTGELFF.

The chain carries TRBV27 and TRBJ2-7; no reliable D call. Per germline, CDR1 MNHEY and CDR2 SMNVEV (reference sequence). V lost 6 bases and J lost 5, with 11 bases in between. This CDR3 has 12 amino acids. The CDR3 bases are TGTGCCAGCAGGGGGATCCAAGACGAGCAGTACTTC. Translation gives CASRGIQDEQYF.

The chain recombines TRBV6-6 with TRBJ1-2; no firm D call. Germline V gives CDR1 MNHNY, CDR2 SVGAGI (reference sequence). V was clipped by 7 bases and J by 3 bases, with 15 bases between them. The CDR3 contains 14 residues. In DNA, the CDR3 is TGTGCCAGCACTCCCCGGGGAGAATACTATGGCTACACCTTC. This translates into CASTPRGEYYGYTF.

J is TRBJ2-1 and V is TRBV18, with D unresolved. Deletions cut 0 bases from V and 7 bases from J, with 4 bases between. CDR1 is KGHSH and CDR2 is LQKENI in the germline V gene. CDR3 length: 12 amino acids. Written as DNA, the CDR3 is TGTGCCAGCTCACCACCTTGGAATGAGCAGTTCTTC. Its protein is CASSPPWNEQFF. The entire variable domain, with the rest obtained from reference TRBV18 and TRBJ2-1, is as follows: NAGVMQNPRHLVRRRGQEARLRCSPMKGHSHVYWYRQLPEEGLKFMVYLQKENIIDESGMPKERFSAEFPKEGPSILRIQQVVRGDSAAYFCASSPPWNEQFFGPGTRLTVL.

The gene calls are TRBV29-1 and TRBJ2-7, with D perhaps matching TRBD1 (6 bases). The CDR3 extends over 12 amino acids. The V and J ends lost 3 bases and 4 bases respectively, with 10 bases between them. The V gene's germline CDR1 is SQVTM and CDR2 ANQGSEA. The CDR3, as DNA: TGCAGCGTTGAGAGAACAGGGTACGAGCAGTACTTC. It encodes CSVERTGYEQYF.

The chain combines TRBV12-3 or TRBV12-4 with TRBJ1-3; D ambiguous. V was pared by 11 bases and J by 1 base, with 15 bases between. CDR3 length equals 14 residues. CDR3 DNA: TGTGCCTCCTTACCCCAAATTTCTGGAAACACCATATATTTT. It is translated as CASLPQISGNTIYF.

The rearrangement links TRBV7-3 to TRBJ2-7; 8 bases fit TRBD1. Germline V gene data show CDR1 as SGHTA and CDR2 as FQGTGA. The CDR3 is 14 residues long. J was trimmed by 0 bases and V by 6 bases; bases with no gene match: 4. CDR3 amino acids: CASRPDRDSYEQYF. The CDR3 DNA reads TGTGCCAGCAGACCGGACAGGGACTCCTACGAGCAGTACTTC.

The CDR3 coding sequence is TGTGCCACCGGACAGGGGACCACCGGGGAGCTGTTTTTT. It encodes CATGQGTTGELFF. V gene TRBV19 combines with J gene TRBJ2-2, with 9 bases that match TRBD1. V shed 10 bases, J shed 4 bases, and the junction held 4 bases outside the gene matches. The CDR3 consists of 13 residues. The germline V gene has CDR1 LNHDA and CDR2 SQIVND (reference sequence).

The chain is built from TRBV7-9 and TRBJ2-5; no firm D call. V lost 1 base to trimming and J lost 7 bases, with 7 bases between them. CDR3 length: 12 residues. Looked up from germline, CDR1 is SEHNR and CDR2 is FQNEAQ (reference sequence). CDR3 nucleotide sequence: TGTGCCAGCAGCTTAGAGGCTGGGACCCAGTACTTC. Its translation is CASSLEAGTQYF. The full variable domain, in which reference TRBV7-9 and TRBJ2-5 provide the parts outside the CDR3, is DTGVSQNPRHKITKRGQNVTFRCDPISEHNRLYWYRQTLGQGPEFLTYFQNEAQLEKSRLLSDRFSAERPKGSFSTLEIQRTEQGDSAMYLCASSLEAGTQYFGPGTRLLVL.

The chain recombines TRBV18 with TRBJ1-6, with D perhaps TRBD1 (6 bases). Germline V lookup: CDR1 KGHSH, CDR2 LQKENI. Trimming pared 3 bases from V and 9 bases from J, leaving 18 bases between. The length of the CDR3 is 16 residues. The CDR3 spells CASSPPGGRGSSPLHF. CDR3 nucleotides: TGTGCCAGCTCACCTCCGGGGGGCAGGGGTAGTTCACCCCTCCACTTT.

V gene TRBV14 combines with J gene TRBJ2-1, with 12 bases fitting TRBD2. The V and J ends lost 2 bases and 6 bases, in that order; junction bases with no gene match: 5. CDR3 size: 16 residues. The germline CDR1 and CDR2 sequences are SGHDN and FVKESK. In DNA, the CDR3 is TGTGCCAGCAGCCAAAGGGGACTAGCGGGTCCCAATGAGCAGTTCTTC. This codes for CASSQRGLAGPNEQFF.

V is TRBV9 and J is TRBJ2-5; D tentatively fits TRBD1 or TRBD2 (5 bases each). The CDR3 has 16 residues. The germline V and J ends were trimmed by 0 bases and 5 bases, with 17 bases remaining between them. Per germline, CDR1 SGDLS and CDR2 YYNGEE. As DNA, the CDR3 is TGTGCCAGCAGCGTAGGGGGGTCAGGCCCGGGGGAGACCCAGTACTTC. This sequence encodes CASSVGGSGPGETQYF.